The 18 T cell receptor beta chains listed next were all sequenced from one sample in a study of control samples from healthy donors and cancer patients. Libraries were prepared by immunoSEQ multiplex PCR; TCRdb keeps only in-frame clonotypes and omits some of them. The table has more than 150,000 clones, about 93% seen once; the top ten hold 1.4% to 1.5%. Sequencing was carried out using blood. These receptors came from a young man in good health.

The J gene is TRBJ1-4, the V gene TRBV28; D unresolved. Trimming pared 5 bases from V and 4 bases from J, leaving 17 bases between. The CDR3 runs 16 residues. The V gene's germline CDR1 is MDHEN and CDR2 SYDVKM. The CDR3 loop is CASSIPTRSDNEKLFF. The CDR3, as DNA: TGTGCCAGCAGTATCCCCACACGAAGTGATAATGAAAAACTGTTTTTT. Full variable domain (missing parts from reference TRBV28 and TRBJ1-4): DVKVTQSSRYLVKRTGEKVFLECVQDMDHENMFWYRQDPGLGLRLIYFSYDVKMKEKGDIPEGYSVSREKKERFSLILESASTNQTSMYLCASSIPTRSDNEKLFFGSGTQLSVL.

This chain connects TRBV12-3 or TRBV12-4 to TRBJ2-1; D call uncertain. With 6 bases removed from V and 2 bases from J, the gap between germline ends came to 8 bases. CDR3 size: 13 residues. The CDR3 sequence: CASRPNTYNEQFF. Here the CDR3 DNA reads TGTGCCAGCAGACCGAATACCTACAATGAGCAGTTCTTC.

This sequence joins TRBV24-1 and TRBJ2-1; D call uncertain. The germline V gene encodes CDR1 KGHDR and CDR2 SFDVKD. Trimming stripped 4 bases from V and 9 bases from J, with 21 bases between. The CDR3 runs 16 residues. CDR3 DNA sequence: TGTGCCACCAGTGACCGGAAATTGGACGACTTCGGTGAGCAGTTCTTC. Translated, it gives CATSDRKLDDFGEQFF.

A remark on this clone: An end of the junction differs from the germline gene, which may be a read error. The V call is TRBV25-1, the J call TRBJ2-1, with unresolved D. This CDR3 has 11 residues. Germline values: CDR1 MGHDK, CDR2 SYGVNS. CDR3 in DNA: TGTGCCAGCAGGGCCGCAACCTCACTGATCTTC. Translated: CASRAATSLIF.

The J gene is TRBJ2-3, the V gene TRBV9; D is undetermined. The V end was cut by 6 bases, the J end by 6 bases, with 11 bases between. The CDR3 runs to 12 residues. Germline V CDR1 and CDR2: SGDLS, YYNGEE. CDR3: CASTPQADTQYF. DNA of the CDR3: TGTGCCAGCACCCCTCAGGCTGATACGCAGTATTTT.

This clone was seen a few times. The gene calls are TRBV6-5 and TRBJ2-7, with D tentatively TRBD2 (5 bases). V lost 5 bases to trimming and J lost 2 bases, with 16 bases between them. The CDR3 has 15 amino acids. Germline CDR1 is MNHEY and CDR2 is SVGAGI. The CDR3 reads CASSRRTAGAYEQYF. CDR3 nucleotides: TGTGCCAGCAGTCGGAGGACGGCAGGAGCCTACGAGCAGTACTTC.

This clone showed up just a few times. The rearrangement links TRBV5-1 to TRBJ1-3, with no clear D. With 3 bases removed from V and 8 bases from J, the gap between germline ends came to 9 bases. CDR3 length: 12 amino acids. Germline values: CDR1 SGHRS, CDR2 YFSETQ. CDR3 DNA: TGCGCCAGCAGCTCCACCCTTGACACCATATATTTT. This sequence encodes CASSSTLDTIYF.

The chain combines TRBV5-1 with TRBJ1-6; unclear D gene. This CDR3 spans 14 amino acids. Germline V CDR1 and CDR2: SGHRS, YFSETQ. Trimming stripped 0 bases from V and 5 bases from J, with 6 bases between. CDR3 amino acids: CASSLGQDNSPLHF. The CDR3 DNA follows: TGCGCCAGCAGCTTGGGGCAGGATAATTCACCCCTCCACTTT.

The rearrangement uses TRBV5-1 and TRBJ2-5; D is unclear. This CDR3 spans 14 amino acids. Looked up from germline, CDR1 is SGHRS and CDR2 is YFSETQ. V was pared by 0 bases and J by 0 bases, with 6 bases between. CDR3 in amino acids: CASSLGYYQETQYF. The CDR3 DNA reads TGCGCCAGCAGCTTGGGGTATTACCAAGAGACCCAGTACTTC.

The chain combines TRBV27 with TRBJ1-2, with 12 bases fitting TRBD1. Germline values: CDR1 MNHEY, CDR2 SMNVEV (reference sequence). The length of the CDR3 is 16 residues. V trimming: 5 bases; J trimming: 6 bases; junction bases outside the gene matches: 10. This CDR3 is CASSRAGTGGVNGYTF. In DNA form, the CDR3 reads TGTGCCAGCAGTCGAGCCGGGACAGGGGGCGTAAATGGCTACACCTTC.

The CDR3 loop is CASSHPLTSGAYNEQFF. The CDR3 DNA reads TGTGCCAGCTCACACCCACTGACTAGCGGGGCTTACAATGAGCAGTTCTTC. This sequence joins TRBV18 and TRBJ2-1; 11 nucleotides match TRBD2. The germline V gene encodes CDR1 KGHSH and CDR2 LQKENI. With V trimmed by 4 bases and J by 4 bases, 9 bases remained unmatched. The CDR3 is 17 amino acids.

The rearrangement uses TRBV18 and TRBJ1-1; a possible D gene is TRBD1 (6 bases). V was trimmed by 4 bases and J by 3 bases, leaving 6 bases between them. The germline CDR1 and CDR2 sequences are KGHSH and LQKENI. The CDR3 is made up of 12 amino acids. The CDR3 DNA reads as TGTGCCAGCTCACAGGGGGACACTGAAGCTTTCTTT. Protein sequence: CASSQGDTEAFF.

This clone was detected only once. The chain combines TRBV19 with TRBJ1-1; D possibly corresponds to TRBD1 (6 bases). This CDR3 has 14 residues. Germline V gene data show CDR1 as LNHDA and CDR2 as SQIVND (reference sequence). Trimming took 6 bases from V and 5 from J, leaving 16 bases between them. Here the CDR3 reads CASRQHREDTEAFF. The CDR3 coding sequence is TGTGCCAGTAGACAACACAGGGAAGATACTGAAGCTTTCTTT.

V usage is TRBV12-5 and J usage is TRBJ2-4, with D possibly being TRBD1 or TRBD2 (6 bases each). V dropped 1 base and J dropped 0 bases, with 10 bases sitting between them. CDR1 is LGHNT and CDR2 is FRNRAP in the germline V gene. This CDR3 has 16 residues. CDR3 DNA sequence: TGTGCTAGTGGTTTGGCGGGGGCGATAGCCAAAAACATTCAGTACTTC. It codes for CASGLAGAIAKNIQYF.

This clone was recorded only once. This chain connects TRBV19 to TRBJ1-2; D might be TRBD1 (5 bases). Trimming pared 8 bases from V and 2 bases from J, leaving 15 bases between. There are 14 residues in the CDR3. Germline V gene data show CDR1 as LNHDA and CDR2 as SQIVND (reference sequence). The CDR3 loop reads CASHGAGRNYGYTF. CDR3 DNA sequence: TGTGCCAGTCACGGGGCAGGGAGAAACTATGGCTACACCTTC.

This chain uses TRBV25-1 with TRBJ2-7; 7 bases are a match to TRBD1. Germline loops: CDR1 MGHDK, CDR2 SYGVNS. The length of the CDR3 is 13 residues. The junction had 2 bases not matched to a gene; V was cut back by 6 bases and J by 0 bases. As DNA, the CDR3 is TGTGCCAGCAGGGACAGGAGCTCCTACGAGCAGTACTTC. Amino acids: CASRDRSSYEQYF.

J is TRBJ2-1 and V is TRBV4-1, with D possibly being TRBD2 (6 bases). V was cut by 4 bases and J by 15 bases, with 19 bases left in between. The V gene's germline CDR1 is MGHRA and CDR2 YSYEKL. The CDR3 length is 13 residues. The DNA of the CDR3 is TGCGCCAGCAGCCCTACTTGGAGCGCGGGGCTGTTCTTC. This encodes CASSPTWSAGLFF.

V usage is TRBV10-3 and J usage is TRBJ1-1; D is possibly TRBD1 (6 bases). Germline CDR1 ENHRY, CDR2 SYGVKD. The CDR3 extends over 15 amino acids. With 3 bases removed from V and 4 bases from J, the gap between germline ends came to 15 bases. DNA for the CDR3: TGTGCCATCAGTGATCAAAACAGGGATGGCACTGAAGCTTTCTTT. Protein: CAISDQNRDGTEAFF.